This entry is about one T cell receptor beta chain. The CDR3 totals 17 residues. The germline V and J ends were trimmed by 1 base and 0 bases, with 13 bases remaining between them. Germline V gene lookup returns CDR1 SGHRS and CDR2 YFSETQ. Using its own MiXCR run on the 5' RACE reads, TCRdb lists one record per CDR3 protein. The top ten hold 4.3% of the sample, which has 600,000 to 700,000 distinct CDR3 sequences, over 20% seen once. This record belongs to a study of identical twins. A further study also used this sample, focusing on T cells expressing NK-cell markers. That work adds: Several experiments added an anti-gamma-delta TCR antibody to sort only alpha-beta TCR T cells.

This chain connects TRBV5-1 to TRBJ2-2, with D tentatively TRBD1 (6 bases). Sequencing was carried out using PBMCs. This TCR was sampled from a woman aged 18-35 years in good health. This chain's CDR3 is CASSLFLGTTNTGELFF. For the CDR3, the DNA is TGCGCCAGCAGCTTGTTCCTAGGGACAACGAACACCGGGGAGCTGTTTTTT.